These T cell receptor beta chains were read from a single sample in a study of T cells in Graves' hyperthyroidism and ophthalmopathy. TCRdb fed the multiplex PCR reads into MiXCR, producing one record per CDR3 protein. The sample has approximately 600,000 distinct CDR3 sequences; less than 25% are singletons. Sequenced input: blood. The receptors derive from a man aged 25-45 years with Graves' ophthalmopathy. The CDR3 runs from the conserved cysteine through the conserved F or W. A D gene is named only where the DNA matches it firmly. The size entry is marked missing in some rows and otherwise reads once, few, many or a size class.

.,TRBJ1-1,many,TRBV28,TGTGCCAGCAGTTTCCGGGCCAGCATGAACACTGAAGCTTTCTTT,CASSFRASMNTEAFF
TRBD1,TRBJ1-5,.,TRBV6-1,TGTGCCAGCAGGCGACAGGGGAGCAATCAGCCCCAGCATTTT,CASRRQGSNQPQHF
TRBD1,TRBJ1-1,many,TRBV12-3/TRBV12-4,TGTGCCAGCAGTCGAAGGACAGGGGAGAACACTGAAGCTTTCTTT,CASSRRTGENTEAFF
.,TRBJ2-1,few,TRBV5-1,TGCGCCAGCAGCCAAGAGGTTACCAGGTACAATGAGCAGTTCTTC,CASSQEVTRYNEQFF
.,TRBJ2-7,few,TRBV6-5,TGTGCCAGCAGTTACCCCCGGGACGGGTCCTACGAGCAGTACTTC,CASSYPRDGSYEQYF
TRBD1,TRBJ2-1,many,TRBV7-8,TGTGCCAGCAGCTTCTCAGGGGGCTACCACAATGAGCAGTTCTTC,CASSFSGGYHNEQFF
.,TRBJ2-1,.,TRBV6-2/TRBV6-3,TGTGCCACTGTTAGGGTGGGGAGAAATGGGAATGAGCAGTTCTTC,CATVRVGRNGNEQFF
.,TRBJ1-1,.,TRBV25-1,TGTGCCAGCAGTGACCCGGCAGGGAACACTGAAGCTTTCTTT,CASSDPAGNTEAFF
.,TRBJ2-7,.,TRBV27,TGTGCCAGCAGTTCTCAGGGGCTGGAGTCCTACGAGCAGTACTTC,CASSSQGLESYEQYF
.,TRBJ2-1,many,TRBV7-2,TGTGCCAGCAGCCTGGGCCGGGGCTCCTACAATGAGCAGTTCTTC,CASSLGRGSYNEQFF
TRBD2,TRBJ2-3,few,TRBV20-1,TGCAGTGCTAGACTCATAGGACTAGAGATCACAGATACGCAGTATTTT,CSARLIGLEITDTQYF
TRBD1,TRBJ2-1,.,TRBV5-1,TGCGCCAGCAGCTTTATCAGGGGCCCGGGACAGGAGTTCTTC,CASSFIRGPGQEFF
.,TRBJ2-2,.,TRBV20-1,TGCAGTGCTAGGGCCCTTTACACCGGGGAGCTGTTTTTT,CSARALYTGELFF
.,TRBJ2-2,.,TRBV6-1,TGTGCCAGCAGTGAAGGATTGAACACCGGGGAGCTGTTTTTT,CASSEGLNTGELFF
TRBD1,TRBJ2-1,many,TRBV7-9,TGTGCCAGCAGCTTTGGGACAGGGCGCAATGAGCAGTTCTTC,CASSFGTGRNEQFF
.,TRBJ1-6,many,TRBV3-1,TGTGCCAGCAGCCTTGAACCCCCCATATACGATTCACCCCTCCACTTT,CASSLEPPIYDSPLHF
.,TRBJ2-5,.,TRBV7-9,TGTGCCAGCAGCTCAGGGATGGGGGAAGAGACCCAGTACTTC,CASSSGMGEETQYF
TRBD1,TRBJ2-2,many,TRBV6-1,TGTGCCAGCAGCCGTACGGACAGGGCACCCGGGGAGCTGTTTTTT,CASSRTDRAPGELFF
TRBD1,TRBJ2-7,few,TRBV4-1,TGCGCCAGCAGCCCCACGACAGGGAACTACGAGCAGTACTTC,CASSPTTGNYEQYF
.,TRBJ2-5,few,TRBV7-9,TGTGCCAGCAGCCCGGGGCGTGACCAAGAGACCCAGTACTTC,CASSPGRDQETQYF
.,TRBJ1-1,many,TRBV5-6,TGTGCCAGCAGCTCGGACCGATTGAACACTGAAGCTTTCTTT,CASSSDRLNTEAFF
.,TRBJ2-7,many,TRBV12-3/TRBV12-4,TGTGCCAGCAGTTTAGTTTCCATCTACGAGCAGTACTTC,CASSLVSIYEQYF
TRBD2,TRBJ2-5,.,TRBV7-9,TGTGCCAGCAGCTGGGGCGGGGGGGCCCAGTACTTC,CASSWGGGAQYF
.,TRBJ2-7,few,TRBV19,TGTTGGGCGCAGGCGGCGAGCTCCTACGAGCAGTACTTC,CWAQAASSYEQYF
.,TRBJ2-2,.,TRBV6-2/TRBV6-3,TGTGCCAGCAGGCTTGGAAAGGGGGCGAACACCGGGGAGCTGTTTTTT,CASRLGKGANTGELFF
TRBD1,TRBJ2-7,.,TRBV4-1,TGCGCCAGCAGCCACCCCGGGACAGGCTACGAGCAGTACTTC,CASSHPGTGYEQYF
TRBD1,TRBJ1-4,.,TRBV25-1,TGTGCCAGCAGTGACCCAGACAGGGGAGACGAAAAACTGTTTTTT,CASSDPDRGDEKLFF
TRBD2,TRBJ2-5,.,TRBV6-1,TGTGCCAGCAGTTCTAGCGGACTTAAGGAGGAGACCCAGTACTTC,CASSSSGLKEETQYF
TRBD1,TRBJ2-5,many,TRBV3-1,TGTGCCAGCAGCCACGACAGGGGAGAGACCCAGTACTTC,CASSHDRGETQYF
TRBD1,TRBJ2-1,many,TRBV5-1,TGCGCCAGCAGCTTGAATTATGGACAGGGCTCCTACAATGAGCAGTTCTTC,CASSLNYGQGSYNEQFF
.,TRBJ2-1,.,TRBV20-1,TGCAGTGCTAGTCGAGTGCGGACGGACAATGAGCAGTTCTTC,CSASRVRTDNEQFF
TRBD2,TRBJ2-7,few,TRBV12-3/TRBV12-4,TGTGCCAGCAGTTTACAGGCTAGCGGGAGTGTCGAGCAGTACTTC,CASSLQASGSVEQYF
.,TRBJ1-6,few,TRBV28,TGTGCCAGCAGTACCATCGGGACCGCCCTAAATTCACCCCTCCACTTT,CASSTIGTALNSPLHF
TRBD1,TRBJ1-2,.,TRBV27,TGTGCCAGCAGTTTCCCAGGGGGCTATGGCTACACCTTC,CASSFPGGYGYTF
.,TRBJ2-7,.,TRBV27,TGTGCCAGCAGGGACCTGAGCTCCTACGAGCAGTACTTC,CASRDLSSYEQYF
TRBD1,TRBJ1-2,many,TRBV30,TGTGCCTGGAGCCAGGGGGCTCATGGCTACACCTTC,CAWSQGAHGYTF
.,TRBJ1-5,few,TRBV20-1,TGCAGTGTTCAGGGGTCTTACACTCAGCCCCAGCATTTT,CSVQGSYTQPQHF
TRBD2,TRBJ2-7,many,TRBV10-3,TGTGCCATCAGTGACCCCGGGACTAGCGGGAGACCCTACGAGCAGTACTTC,CAISDPGTSGRPYEQYF
.,TRBJ2-3,.,TRBV28,TGTGCCAGCAGGCAAGGGGGTTCGCCAACTTCGGATACGCAGTATTTT,CASRQGGSPTSDTQYF
.,TRBJ2-1,many,TRBV5-1,TGCGCCAGCAGCGACCTCAGGGACAATGAGCAGTTCTTC,CASSDLRDNEQFF
.,TRBJ2-7,.,TRBV2,TGTGCCACCTCGAACAGTTACGAGCAGTACTTC,CATSNSYEQYF
.,TRBJ2-2,.,TRBV6-1,TGTGCCAGTTATAGCGATACCACCGGGGAGCTGTTTTTT,CASYSDTTGELFF
.,TRBJ2-7,.,TRBV7-2,TGTGCCAGCAGCATGGGACTCATTGAGCAGTACTTC,CASSMGLIEQYF
.,TRBJ1-3,once,TRBV9,TGTGCCAGCAGCGGGGTTTCGACGGGCTCTGGAAACACCATATATTTT,CASSGVSTGSGNTIYF
.,TRBJ2-7,many,TRBV7-2,TGTGCCAGCAGCTTAGGGTGGGACGGGACCTACGAGCAGTACTTC,CASSLGWDGTYEQYF